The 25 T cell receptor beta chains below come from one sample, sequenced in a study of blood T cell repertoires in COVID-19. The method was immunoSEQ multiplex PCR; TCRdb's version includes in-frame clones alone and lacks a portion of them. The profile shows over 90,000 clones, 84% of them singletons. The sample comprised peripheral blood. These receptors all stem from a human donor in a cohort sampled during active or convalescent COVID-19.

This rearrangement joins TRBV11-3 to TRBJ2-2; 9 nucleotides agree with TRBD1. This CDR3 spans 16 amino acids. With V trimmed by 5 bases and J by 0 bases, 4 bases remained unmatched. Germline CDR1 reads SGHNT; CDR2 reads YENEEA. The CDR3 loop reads CASSQWTGANTGELFF. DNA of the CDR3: TGTGCCAGCAGCCAGTGGACAGGGGCGAACACCGGGGAGCTGTTTTTT.

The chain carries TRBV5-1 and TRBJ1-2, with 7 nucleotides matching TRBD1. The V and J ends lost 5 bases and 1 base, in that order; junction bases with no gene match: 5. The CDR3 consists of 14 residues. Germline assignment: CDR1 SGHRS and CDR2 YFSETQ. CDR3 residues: CASRARQGNYGYTF. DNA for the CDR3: TGCGCCAGCAGGGCGAGACAGGGTAACTATGGCTACACCTTC.

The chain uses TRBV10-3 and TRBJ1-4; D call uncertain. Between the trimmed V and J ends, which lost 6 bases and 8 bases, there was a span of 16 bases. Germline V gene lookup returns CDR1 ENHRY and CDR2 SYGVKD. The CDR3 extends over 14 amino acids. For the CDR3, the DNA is TGTGCCATCAGGAGCGGAGGGTTAGAGGAAAAACTGTTTTTT. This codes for CAIRSGGLEEKLFF.

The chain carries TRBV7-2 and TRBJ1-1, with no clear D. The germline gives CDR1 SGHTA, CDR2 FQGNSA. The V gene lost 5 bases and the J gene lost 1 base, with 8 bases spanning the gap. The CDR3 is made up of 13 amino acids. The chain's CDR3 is CASSAHKNTEAFF. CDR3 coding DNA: TGTGCCAGCAGCGCCCACAAGAACACTGAAGCTTTCTTT.

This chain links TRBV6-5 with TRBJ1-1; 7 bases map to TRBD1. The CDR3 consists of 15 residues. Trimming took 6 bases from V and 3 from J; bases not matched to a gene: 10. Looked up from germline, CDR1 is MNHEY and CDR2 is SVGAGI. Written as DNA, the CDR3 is TGTGCCAGCAGGGCCCTTGGACAGGTCGACACTGAAGCTTTCTTT. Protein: CASRALGQVDTEAFF.

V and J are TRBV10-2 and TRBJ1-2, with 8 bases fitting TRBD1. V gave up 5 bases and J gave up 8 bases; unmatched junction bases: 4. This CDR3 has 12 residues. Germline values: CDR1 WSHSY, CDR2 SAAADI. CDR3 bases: TGCGCCAGCAGTTCGACAGGGGACGGCTACACCTTC. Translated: CASSSTGDGYTF.

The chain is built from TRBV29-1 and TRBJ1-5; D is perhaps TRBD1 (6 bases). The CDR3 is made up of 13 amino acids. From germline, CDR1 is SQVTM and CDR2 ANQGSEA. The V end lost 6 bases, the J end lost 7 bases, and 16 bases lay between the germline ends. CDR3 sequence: CSVADRFDQPQHF. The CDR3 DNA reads TGCAGCGTAGCCGACAGGTTCGACCAGCCCCAGCATTTT.

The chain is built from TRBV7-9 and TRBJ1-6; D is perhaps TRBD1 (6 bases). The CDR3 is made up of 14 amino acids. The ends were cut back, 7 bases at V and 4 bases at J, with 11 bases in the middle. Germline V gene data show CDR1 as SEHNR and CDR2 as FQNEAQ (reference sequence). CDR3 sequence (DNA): TGTGCCAGCAAGGTCGGACAGTATAATTCACCCCTCCACTTT. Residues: CASKVGQYNSPLHF.

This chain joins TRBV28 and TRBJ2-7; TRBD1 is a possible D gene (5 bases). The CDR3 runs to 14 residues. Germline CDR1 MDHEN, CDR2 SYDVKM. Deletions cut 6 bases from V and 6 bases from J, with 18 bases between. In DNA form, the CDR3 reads TGTGCCAGCAGCTGGAGCCACAGGCTCGGCGAGCAGTACTTC. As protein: CASSWSHRLGEQYF.

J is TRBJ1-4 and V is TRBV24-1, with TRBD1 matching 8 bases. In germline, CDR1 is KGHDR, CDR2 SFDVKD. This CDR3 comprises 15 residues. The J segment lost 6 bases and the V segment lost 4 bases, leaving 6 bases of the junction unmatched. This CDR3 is CATSERQGKDEKLFF. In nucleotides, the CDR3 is TGTGCCACCAGTGAAAGACAGGGGAAGGATGAAAAACTGTTTTTT.

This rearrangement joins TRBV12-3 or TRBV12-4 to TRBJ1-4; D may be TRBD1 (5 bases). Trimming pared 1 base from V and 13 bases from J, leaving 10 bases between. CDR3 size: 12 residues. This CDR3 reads CASSLVGGGLFF. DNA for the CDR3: TGTGCCAGCAGTTTAGTTGGGGGAGGACTGTTTTTT.

The CDR3 here is CASSRAGGQGEKLFF. DNA for the CDR3: TGTGCCAGCAGCAGGGCGGGTGGACAGGGCGAAAAACTGTTTTTT. The chain employs TRBV9 and TRBJ1-4; 8 bases match TRBD1. The CDR3 sequence is 15 residues long. The V segment lost 4 bases and the J segment 8 bases; nucleotides outside the gene matches: 10. Germline V lookup: CDR1 SGDLS, CDR2 YYNGEE.

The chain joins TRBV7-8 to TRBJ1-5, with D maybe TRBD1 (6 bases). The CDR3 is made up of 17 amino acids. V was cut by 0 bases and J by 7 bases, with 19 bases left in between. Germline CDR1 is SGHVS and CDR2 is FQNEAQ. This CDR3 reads CASSLAPRQARGQPQHF. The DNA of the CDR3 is TGTGCCAGCAGCTTAGCGCCCCGACAGGCCCGGGGCCAGCCCCAGCATTTT.

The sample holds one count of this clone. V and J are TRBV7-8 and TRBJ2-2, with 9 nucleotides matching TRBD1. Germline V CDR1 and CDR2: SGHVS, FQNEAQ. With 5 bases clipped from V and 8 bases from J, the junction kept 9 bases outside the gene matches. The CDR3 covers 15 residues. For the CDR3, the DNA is TGTGCCAGCAGCATCACAGGGGGCGGAGGGGGGGAGCTGTTTTTT. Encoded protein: CASSITGGGGGELFF.

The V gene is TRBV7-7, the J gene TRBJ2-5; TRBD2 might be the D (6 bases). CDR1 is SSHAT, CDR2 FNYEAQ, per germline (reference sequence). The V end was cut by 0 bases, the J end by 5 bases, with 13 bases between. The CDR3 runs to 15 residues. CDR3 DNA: TGTGCCAGCAGCTTAGCGCCGGAGGGCCGGGAGACCCAGTACTTC. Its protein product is CASSLAPEGRETQYF.

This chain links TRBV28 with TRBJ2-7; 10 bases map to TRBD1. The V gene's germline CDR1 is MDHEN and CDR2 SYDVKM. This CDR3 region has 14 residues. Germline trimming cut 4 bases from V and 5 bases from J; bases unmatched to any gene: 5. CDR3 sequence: CASSWDRGSNEQYF. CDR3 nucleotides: TGTGCCAGCAGTTGGGACAGGGGTTCGAACGAGCAGTACTTC.

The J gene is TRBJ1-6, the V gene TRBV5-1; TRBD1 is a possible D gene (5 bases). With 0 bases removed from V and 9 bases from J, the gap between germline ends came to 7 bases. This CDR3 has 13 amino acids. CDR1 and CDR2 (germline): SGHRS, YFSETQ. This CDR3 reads CASSLAGFSPLHF. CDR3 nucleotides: TGCGCCAGCAGCTTGGCAGGGTTTTCACCCCTCCACTTT. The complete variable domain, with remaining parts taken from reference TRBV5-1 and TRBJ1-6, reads KAGVTQTPRYLIKTRGQQVTLSCSPISGHRSVSWYQQTPGQGLQFLFEYFSETQRNKGNFPGRFSGRQFSNSRSEMNVSTLELGDSALYLCASSLAGFSPLHFGNGTRLTVT.

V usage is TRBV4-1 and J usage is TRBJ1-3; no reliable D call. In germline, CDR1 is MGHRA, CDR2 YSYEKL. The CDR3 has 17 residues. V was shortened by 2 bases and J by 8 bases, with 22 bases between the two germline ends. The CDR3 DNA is TGCGCCAGCAGCCAATTAAGATTCCCTCCTACGGAGGACACCATATATTTT. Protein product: CASSQLRFPPTEDTIYF.

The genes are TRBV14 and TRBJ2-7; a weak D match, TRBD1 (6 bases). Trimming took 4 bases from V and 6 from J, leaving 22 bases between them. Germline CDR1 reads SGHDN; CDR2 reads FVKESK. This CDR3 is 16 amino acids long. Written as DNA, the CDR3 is TGTGCCAGCAGCCGACAACCCACAGGGTCTAAATTCGAGCAGTACTTC. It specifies CASSRQPTGSKFEQYF.

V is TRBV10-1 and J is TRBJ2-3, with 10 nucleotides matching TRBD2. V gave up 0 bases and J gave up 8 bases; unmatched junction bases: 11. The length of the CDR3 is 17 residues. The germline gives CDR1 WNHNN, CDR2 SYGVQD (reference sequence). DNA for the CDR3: TGCGCCAGCAGTGAGTCTGCACTAGCGGGGCCCAAGGGTACGCAGTATTTT. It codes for CASSESALAGPKGTQYF.

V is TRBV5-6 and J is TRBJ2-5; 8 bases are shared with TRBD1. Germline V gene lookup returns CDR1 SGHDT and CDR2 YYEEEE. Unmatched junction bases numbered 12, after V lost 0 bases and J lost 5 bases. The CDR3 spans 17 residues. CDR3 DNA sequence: TGTGCCAGCAGCTTGGTTGGGTCCAGGGGGCGAAGGGAGACCCAGTACTTC. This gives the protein CASSLVGSRGRRETQYF.

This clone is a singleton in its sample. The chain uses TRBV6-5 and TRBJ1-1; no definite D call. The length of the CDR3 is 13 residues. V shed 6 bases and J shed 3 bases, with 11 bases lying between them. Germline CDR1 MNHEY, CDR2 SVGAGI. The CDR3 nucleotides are TGTGCCAGCAGAGAGAACGCCGACACTGAAGCTTTCTTT. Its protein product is CASRENADTEAFF.

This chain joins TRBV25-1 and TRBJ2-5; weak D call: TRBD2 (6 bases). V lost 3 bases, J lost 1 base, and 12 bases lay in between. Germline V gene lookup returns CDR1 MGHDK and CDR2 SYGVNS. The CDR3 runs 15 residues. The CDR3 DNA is TGTGCCAGCAGTGATGGAGCGGGCGGCCAAGAGACCCAGTACTTC. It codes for CASSDGAGGQETQYF.

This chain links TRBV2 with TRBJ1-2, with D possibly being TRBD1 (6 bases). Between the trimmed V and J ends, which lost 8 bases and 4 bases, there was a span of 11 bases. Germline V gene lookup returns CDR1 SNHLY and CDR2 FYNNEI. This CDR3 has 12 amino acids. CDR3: CASGDNFYGYTF. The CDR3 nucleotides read TGTGCCAGCGGGGACAACTTCTATGGCTACACCTTC.

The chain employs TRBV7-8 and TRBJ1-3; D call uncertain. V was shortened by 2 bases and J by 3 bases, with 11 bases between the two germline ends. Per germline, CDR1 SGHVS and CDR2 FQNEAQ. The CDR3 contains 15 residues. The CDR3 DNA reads TGTGCCAGCAGCTTAATTTTAGTTGGTGGAAACACCATATATTTT. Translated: CASSLILVGGNTIYF.